This note documents a single TCR beta chain sequence. What it binds is unknown. V lost 0 bases, J lost 3 bases, and 9 bases lay in between. The CDR3 covers 14 residues. The V gene's germline CDR1 is LGHNA and CDR2 YSLEER. The data were obtained in a study of identical twins. Whole-study results and caveats: For cord blood, abundant beta clonotypes had fewer insertions, unlike memory repertoires, which showed none.

Every sampled donor was Caucasian and healthy. The cDNA had a unique molecular identifier and a template-switch universal primer site. One entry per CDR3 protein results from TCRdb running MiXCR on the 5' RACE reads. The repertoire consists of some 500,000 distinct CDR3 sequences, with approximately 9.6% occurring once and the leading ten covering 2.5% to 3%. These same data were also listed under a study on yellow fever vaccine responses in identical twins.

The clonotype was recovered from a woman younger than 35 in good health. Sequencing was done on a sample of PBMCs. This chain joins TRBV4-3 and TRBJ2-7, with D possibly being TRBD1 or TRBD2 (6 bases each). Here the CDR3 reads CASSQDRGRYEQYF. For the CDR3, the DNA is TGCGCCAGCAGCCAAGACCGGGGGCGCTACGAGCAGTACTTC.